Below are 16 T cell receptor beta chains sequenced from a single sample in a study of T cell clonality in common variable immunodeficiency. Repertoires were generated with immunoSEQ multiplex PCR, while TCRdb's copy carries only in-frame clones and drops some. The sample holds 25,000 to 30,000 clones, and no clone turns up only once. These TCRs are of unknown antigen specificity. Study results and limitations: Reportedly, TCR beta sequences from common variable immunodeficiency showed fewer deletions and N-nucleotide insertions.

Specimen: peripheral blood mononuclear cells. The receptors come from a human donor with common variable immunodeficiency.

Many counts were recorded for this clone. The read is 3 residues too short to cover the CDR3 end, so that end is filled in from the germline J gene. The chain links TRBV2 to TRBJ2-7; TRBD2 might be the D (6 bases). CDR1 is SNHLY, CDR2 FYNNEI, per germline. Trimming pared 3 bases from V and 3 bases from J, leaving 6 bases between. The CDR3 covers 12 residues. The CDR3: CASSEEGYEQYF. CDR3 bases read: TGTGCCAGCAGTGAGGAGGGCTACGAG.

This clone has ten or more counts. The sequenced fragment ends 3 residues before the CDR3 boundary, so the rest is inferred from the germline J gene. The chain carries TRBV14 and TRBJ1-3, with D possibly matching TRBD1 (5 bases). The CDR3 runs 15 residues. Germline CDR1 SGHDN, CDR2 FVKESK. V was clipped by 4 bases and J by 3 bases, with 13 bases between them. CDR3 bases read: TGTGCCAGCAGCCCCCGGACAATTAGTGGAAACACC. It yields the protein CASSPRTISGNT. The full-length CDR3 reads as CASSPRTISGNTIYF.

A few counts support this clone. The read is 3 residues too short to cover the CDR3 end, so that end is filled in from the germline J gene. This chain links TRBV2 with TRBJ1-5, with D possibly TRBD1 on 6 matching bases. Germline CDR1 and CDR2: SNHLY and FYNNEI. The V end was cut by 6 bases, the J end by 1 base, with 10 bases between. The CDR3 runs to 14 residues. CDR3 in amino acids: CASRETGSNQPQHF. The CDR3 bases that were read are TGTGCCAGCAGGGAGACAGGAAGCAATCAGCCC.

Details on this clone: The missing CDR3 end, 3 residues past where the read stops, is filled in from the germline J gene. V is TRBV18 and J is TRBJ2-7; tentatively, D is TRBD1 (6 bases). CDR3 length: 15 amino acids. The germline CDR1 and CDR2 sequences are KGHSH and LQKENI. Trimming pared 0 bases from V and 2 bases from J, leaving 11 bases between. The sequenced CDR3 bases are TGTGCCAGCTCACCACCGATGACAGGAGCCTACGAG. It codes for CASSPPMTGAYE. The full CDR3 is CASSPPMTGAYEQYF.

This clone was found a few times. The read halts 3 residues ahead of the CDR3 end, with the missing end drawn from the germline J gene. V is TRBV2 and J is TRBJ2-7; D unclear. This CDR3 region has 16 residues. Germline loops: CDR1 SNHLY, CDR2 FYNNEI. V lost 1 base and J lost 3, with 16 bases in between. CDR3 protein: CASSEEGGQLHYEQYF. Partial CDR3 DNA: TGTGCCAGCAGTGAAGAAGGTGGGCAATTACACTACGAG.

Partial CDR3 DNA: TGCAGTGCTAGCTTTCCCCGGACAGGGAACACTGAA. As protein: CSASFPRTGNTE. The whole CDR3 is CSASFPRTGNTEAFF. The genes are TRBV20-1 and TRBJ1-1; TRBD1 aligns across 7 bases. The read ends 3 residues shy of where the CDR3 ends; the end is completed using the germline J gene. This CDR3 has 15 residues. The germline V gene has CDR1 DFQATT and CDR2 SNEGSKA (reference sequence). The V and J ends lost 3 bases and 1 base, in that order; junction bases with no gene match: 8.

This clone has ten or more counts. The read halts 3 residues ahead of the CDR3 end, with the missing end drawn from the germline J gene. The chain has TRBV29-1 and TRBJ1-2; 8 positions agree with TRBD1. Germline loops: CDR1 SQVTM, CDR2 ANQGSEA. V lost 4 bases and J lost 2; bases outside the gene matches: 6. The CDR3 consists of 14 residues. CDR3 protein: CSVVTGGRNYGYTF. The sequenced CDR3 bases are TGCAGCGTTGTAACAGGGGGACGAAACTATGGC.

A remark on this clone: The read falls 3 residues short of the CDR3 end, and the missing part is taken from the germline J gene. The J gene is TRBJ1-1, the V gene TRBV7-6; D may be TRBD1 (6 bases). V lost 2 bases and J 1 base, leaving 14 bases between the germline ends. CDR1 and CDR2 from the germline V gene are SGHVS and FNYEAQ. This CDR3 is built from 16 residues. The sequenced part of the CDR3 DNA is TGTGCCAGCAGCTTAAGGAGGGGGGGGCAGAACACTGAA. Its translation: CASSLRRGGQNTE. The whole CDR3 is CASSLRRGGQNTEAFF.

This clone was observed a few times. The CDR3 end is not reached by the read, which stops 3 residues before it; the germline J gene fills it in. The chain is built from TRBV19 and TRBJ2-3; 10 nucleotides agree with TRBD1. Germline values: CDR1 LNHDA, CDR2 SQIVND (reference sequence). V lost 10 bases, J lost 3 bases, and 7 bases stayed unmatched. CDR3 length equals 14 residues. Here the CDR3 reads CATSRQGATDTQYF. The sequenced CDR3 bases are TGTGCCACCTCGCGACAGGGGGCAACAGATACG.

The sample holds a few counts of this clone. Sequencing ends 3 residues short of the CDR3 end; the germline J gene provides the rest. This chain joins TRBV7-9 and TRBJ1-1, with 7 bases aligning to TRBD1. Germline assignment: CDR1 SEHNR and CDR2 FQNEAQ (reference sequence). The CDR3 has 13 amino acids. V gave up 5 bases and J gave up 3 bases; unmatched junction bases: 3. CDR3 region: CASSTGTDTEAFF. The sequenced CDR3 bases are TGTGCCAGCAGCACCGGGACAGACACTGAA.

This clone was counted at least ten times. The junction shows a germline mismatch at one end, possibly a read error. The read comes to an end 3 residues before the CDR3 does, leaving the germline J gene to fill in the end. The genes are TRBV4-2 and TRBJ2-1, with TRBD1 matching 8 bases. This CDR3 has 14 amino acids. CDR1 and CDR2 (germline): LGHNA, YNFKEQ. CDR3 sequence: CASSQADRANEQFF. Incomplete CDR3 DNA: TGCGCCAGCAGCCAAGCGGACAGGGCGAATGAG.

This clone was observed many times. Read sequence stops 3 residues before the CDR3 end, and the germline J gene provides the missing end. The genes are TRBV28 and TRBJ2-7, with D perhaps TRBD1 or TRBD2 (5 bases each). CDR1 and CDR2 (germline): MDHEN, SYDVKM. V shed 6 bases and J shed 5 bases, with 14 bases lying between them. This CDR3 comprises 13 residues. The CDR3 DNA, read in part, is TGTGCCAGCAGGCCCGAGGGGCCGGACGAG. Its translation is CASRPEGPDE. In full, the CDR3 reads CASRPEGPDEQYF.

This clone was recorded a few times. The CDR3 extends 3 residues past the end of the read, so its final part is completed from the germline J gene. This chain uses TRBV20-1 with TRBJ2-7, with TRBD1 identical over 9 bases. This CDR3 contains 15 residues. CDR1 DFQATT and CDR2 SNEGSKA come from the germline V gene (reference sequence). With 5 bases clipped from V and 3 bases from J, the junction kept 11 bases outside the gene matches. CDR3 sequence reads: CSARTGTGNLYEQYF. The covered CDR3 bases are TGCAGTGCTCGGACCGGGACAGGGAATCTCTACGAG.

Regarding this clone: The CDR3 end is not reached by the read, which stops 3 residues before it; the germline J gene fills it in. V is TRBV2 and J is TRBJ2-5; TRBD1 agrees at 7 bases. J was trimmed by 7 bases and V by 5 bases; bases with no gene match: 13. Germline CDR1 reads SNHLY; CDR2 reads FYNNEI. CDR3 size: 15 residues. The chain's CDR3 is CASSPGTVEEWTQYF. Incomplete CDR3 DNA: TGTGCCAGCAGTCCCGGGACAGTAGAAGAGTGGACC.

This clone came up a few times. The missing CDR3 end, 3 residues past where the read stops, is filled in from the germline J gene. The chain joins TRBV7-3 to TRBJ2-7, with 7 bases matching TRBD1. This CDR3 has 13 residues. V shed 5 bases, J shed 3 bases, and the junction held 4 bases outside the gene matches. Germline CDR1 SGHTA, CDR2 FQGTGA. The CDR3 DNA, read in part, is TGTGCCAGCAGCGAAAGACAGGGCTACGAG. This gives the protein CASSERQGYE. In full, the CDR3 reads CASSERQGYEQYF.

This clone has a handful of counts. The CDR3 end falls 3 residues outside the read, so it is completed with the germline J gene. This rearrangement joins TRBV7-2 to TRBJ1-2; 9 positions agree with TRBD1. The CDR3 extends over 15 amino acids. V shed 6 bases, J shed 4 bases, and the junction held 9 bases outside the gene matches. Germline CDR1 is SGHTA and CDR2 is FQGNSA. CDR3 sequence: CASRTHRGQAYGYTF. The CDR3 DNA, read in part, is TGTGCCAGCAGGACCCACAGGGGGCAGGCCTATGGC.